These 8 T cell receptor beta chains were all obtained from the same sample, sequenced in a study of blood T cell repertoires in COVID-19. Only in-frame clones appear in the TCRdb table, and some are missing; sequencing was by immunoSEQ multiplex PCR. The repertoire has roughly 360,000 clones, roughly 87% of them found once; the top ten carry about 5%. The specimen sequenced was PBMCs or T cells enriched from blood (not recorded which). These receptors were obtained from a woman aged 45-65 years who had recovered from COVID-19.

J is TRBJ1-1 and V is TRBV30; D is ambiguous. V was pared by 0 bases and J by 8 bases, with 7 bases between. This CDR3 comprises 11 residues. Germline V gene sequence: CDR1 GTSNPN, CDR2 SVGIG (reference sequence). The CDR3 reads CAWSVRREAFF. The CDR3 nucleotides read TGTGCCTGGAGTGTACGGAGGGAAGCTTTCTTT.

This clone was observed a single time. The chain recombines TRBV21-1 with TRBJ1-2; TRBD1, as called in the table, went unchecked against the DNA. TRBV21-1 is designated a pseudogene. The CDR3 is 14 residues long. The CDR3 sequence: CASSKWGRNYGYTF. In nucleotides, the CDR3 is TGTGCCAGCAGCAAGTGGGGCCGCAATTATGGCTACACCTTC.

This clone was detected a few times. V is TRBV7-2 and J is TRBJ2-7, with D perhaps TRBD2 (7 bases). CDR3 length: 15 amino acids. Germline V CDR1 and CDR2: SGHTA, FQGNSA. V gave up 4 bases and J gave up 5 bases, with 18 bases separating them. The CDR3 DNA is TGTGCCAGCAGCTGGGGGGGCAGGGATGTTGACGAGCAGTACTTC. Translating it yields CASSWGGRDVDEQYF.

J is TRBJ2-6 and V is TRBV11-3; a possible D gene is TRBD1 (6 bases). The CDR3 length is 15 residues. Trimming stripped 4 bases from V and 2 bases from J, with 9 bases between. Germline V gene lookup returns CDR1 SGHNT and CDR2 YENEEA. CDR3 sequence reads: CASSSRQAGANVLTF. The CDR3 nucleotides read TGTGCCAGCAGCTCCCGACAGGCTGGGGCCAACGTCCTGACTTTC.

The J gene is TRBJ1-3, the V gene TRBV28; perhaps TRBD1 as D (5 bases). Trimming removed 6 bases at V and 0 bases at J, with 9 bases between. CDR1 MDHEN and CDR2 SYDVKM come from the germline V gene. This CDR3 comprises 14 residues. CDR3 region: CASSRQGSGNTIYF. CDR3 nucleotide sequence: TGTGCCAGCAGCCGTCAGGGCTCTGGAAACACCATATATTTT.

The chain couples TRBV18 to TRBJ2-7, with TRBD1 matching 7 bases. V lost 1 base and J lost 0; bases outside the gene matches: 9. From germline, CDR1 is KGHSH and CDR2 LQKENI. The CDR3 spans 17 residues. This CDR3 is CASSPLAGQDFSYEQYF. The DNA for the CDR3 is TGTGCCAGCTCACCACTGGCAGGACAGGACTTCTCCTACGAGCAGTACTTC.

The chain carries TRBV28 and TRBJ1-2, with TRBD1 as a possible D gene (6 bases). Trimming stripped 6 bases from V and 7 bases from J, with 21 bases between. From germline, CDR1 is MDHEN and CDR2 SYDVKM. The CDR3 consists of 15 residues. CDR3 nucleotide sequence: TGTGCCAGCAGGGTCCGAGGGGGAATAATTGGTGGCTACACCTTC. Translating gives CASRVRGGIIGGYTF.

This chain links TRBV5-6 with TRBJ1-1; 10 positions match TRBD1. The germline V gene has CDR1 SGHDT and CDR2 YYEEEE. Trimming at V came to 4 bases and at J to 9 bases, leaving 12 bases not matched to a gene. The CDR3 contains 15 residues. CDR3 bases: TGTGCCAGCAGCGTTGACAGGGGGCGCGGTGTCCAAGCTTTCTTT. This translates into CASSVDRGRGVQAFF.